This T cell receptor beta chain emerged from a study of post-analysis software for immune sequencing data (dated by TCRdb to the mid-2010s). Background for the entire study: Disease courses on record covered relapsing-remitting, secondary progressive and progressive-relapsing multiple sclerosis, though some patients had no subtype annotation. A subset of samples was prepared in parallel using single-end sample barcoding, then pooled and co-amplified after Illumina adapter ligation. The multiple sclerosis patient repertoires were compared with 10 or so previously published healthy control repertoires from donors aged about 6 to 26 years. Study-wide conclusions, independent of this receptor: The multiple sclerosis patient group was slightly younger than the control group. Direct clustering with F measure showed strong co-clustering of samples prepared in the same batch, prompting a batch-effect correction. Patients showed significantly higher frequencies than controls for roughly five TRBV segments, among them TRBV5-6, TRBV5-1 and TRBV20-1. Compared with controls, multiple sclerosis patients had significantly lower normalized Chao1 diversity, a finding suggesting substantial peripheral T-cell clonal expansion.

To note about this clonotype: The clone's antigen remains unknown. Base qualities are missing; no much larger clone stands one base away.

Including the terminal cysteine and phenylalanine, the CDR3 comprises 14 residues. The DNA shown is the 42-base CDR3, in frame from base 1. The germline ends are 16 bases apart after V is trimmed by 7 bases and J by 3 bases. To demonstrate the VDJtools post-analysis software, TCR beta repertoires were profiled from the peripheral blood of some 12 young patients with multiple sclerosis. The multiple sclerosis patients were children and adolescents between about 6 and 16 years of age. Library generation was performed with PCR. The instrument was an Illumina HiSeq 2500. To reduce PCR and sequencing biases, unique molecular identifiers were built into the TCR beta cDNA libraries. Roughly 500,000 cDNA molecules were obtained per 1 to 10 million input T cells, so each molecule approximated one T cell. The same protocol used for the earlier healthy control dataset was applied to prepare and sequence the patient libraries. Within a given batch, samples were prepared together, multiplexed and sequenced on the same HiSeq lane. The authors' analysis ran thus. MIGEC handled the raw barcoded reads, throwing out single-read molecular identifier groups before consensus assembly and CDR3 extraction. Clonotype tables were post-analysed with VDJtools, normalizing diversity by down-sampling all datasets to the smallest sample size. Repertoire overlap clustering matched CDR3 amino acid but not nucleotide sequences to correct batch-related cross-sample contamination. TCRdb trimmed the raw reads at Q25, called clones with MiXCR and kept productive beta chains. Entries are consolidated by CDR3 protein sequence, retaining the most common genes and DNA. The V and J calls and clone size come from TCRdb's table, not from the authors' own analysis. The sample table records approximately 770,000 distinct CDR3 sequences; roughly 46% of these occur just once. The ten most abundant clones make up roughly 4.4% of the sample.

The clonotype was recovered from a girl aged 5 to 17 with multiple sclerosis. This sequence uses TRBV12-3 or TRBV12-4 and TRBJ2-7; the best D guess is TRBD1, with 5 bases matching. The source material was blood. The DNA sequence is as follows: TGTGCCAGCACCCGTGGGGCAGGAAACTACGAGCAGTACTTC. The encoded protein is CASTRGAGNYEQYF.